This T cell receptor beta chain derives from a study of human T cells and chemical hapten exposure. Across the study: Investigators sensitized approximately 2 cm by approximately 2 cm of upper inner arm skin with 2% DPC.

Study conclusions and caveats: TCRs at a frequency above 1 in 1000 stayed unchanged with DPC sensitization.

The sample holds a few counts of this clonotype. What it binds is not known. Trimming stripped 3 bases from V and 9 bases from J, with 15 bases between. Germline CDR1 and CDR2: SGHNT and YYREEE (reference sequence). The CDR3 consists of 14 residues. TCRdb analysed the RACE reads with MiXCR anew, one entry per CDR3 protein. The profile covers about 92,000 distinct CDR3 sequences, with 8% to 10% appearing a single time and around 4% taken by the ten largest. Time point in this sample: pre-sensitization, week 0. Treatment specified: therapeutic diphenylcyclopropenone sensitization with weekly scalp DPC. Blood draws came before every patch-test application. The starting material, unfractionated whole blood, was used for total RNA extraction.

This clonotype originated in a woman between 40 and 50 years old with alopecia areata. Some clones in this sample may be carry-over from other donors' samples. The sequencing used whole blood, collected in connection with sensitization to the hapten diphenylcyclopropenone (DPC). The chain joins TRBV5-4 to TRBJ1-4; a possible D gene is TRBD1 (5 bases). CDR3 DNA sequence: TGTGCCAGCAGCTCGGGGACGGTGGGGAAAAAACTGTTTTTT. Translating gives CASSSGTVGKKLFF.